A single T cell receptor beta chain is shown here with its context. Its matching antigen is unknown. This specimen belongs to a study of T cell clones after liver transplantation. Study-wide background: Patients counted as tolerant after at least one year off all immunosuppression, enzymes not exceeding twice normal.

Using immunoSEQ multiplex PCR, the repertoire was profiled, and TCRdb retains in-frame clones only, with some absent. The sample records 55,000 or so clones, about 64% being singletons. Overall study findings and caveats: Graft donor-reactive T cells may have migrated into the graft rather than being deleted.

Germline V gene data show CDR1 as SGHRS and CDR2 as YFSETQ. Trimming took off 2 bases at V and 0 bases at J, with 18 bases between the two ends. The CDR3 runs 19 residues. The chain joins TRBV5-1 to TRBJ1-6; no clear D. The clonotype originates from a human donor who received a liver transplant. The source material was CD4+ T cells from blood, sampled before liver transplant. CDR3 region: CASSLNWSAGSSYNSPLHF. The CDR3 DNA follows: TGCGCCAGCAGCTTAAACTGGTCTGCGGGGAGCTCCTATAATTCACCCCTCCACTTT.